What follows are 15 T cell receptor beta chains derived from one specimen sequenced in a study of cytomegalovirus exposure and HLA in healthy donors. PCR primers comprised 60 Vbeta and 13 Jbeta primers. Here immunoSEQ multiplex PCR was the method, and the copy in TCRdb shows in-frame clones only, minus some. The sample shows roughly 200,000 clones, less than 80% of them seen only once. Source material: PBMCs. Receptors were obtained from a woman aged 25 to 39 in good health and CMV-seropositive.

This chain uses TRBV2 with TRBJ1-5; 9 bases fit TRBD1. Per the germline V gene, CDR1 is SNHLY and CDR2 is FYNNEI. The trim removed 4 bases at V and 5 bases at J, leaving 3 bases unmatched. The CDR3 has 14 amino acids. The CDR3 loop reads CASSGTGGDQPQHF. Here the CDR3 DNA reads TGTGCCAGCAGTGGTACAGGGGGCGATCAGCCCCAGCATTTT.

The V and J genes are TRBV7-6 and TRBJ2-5, with TRBD2 identical over 7 bases. V dropped 0 bases and J dropped 4; count of bases not matched to a gene: 8. The germline V gene has CDR1 SGHVS and CDR2 FNYEAQ. The CDR3 sequence is 16 residues long. The CDR3 sequence: CASSLALVREGETQYF. Written as DNA, the CDR3 is TGTGCCAGCAGCTTAGCGCTTGTCAGGGAGGGAGAGACCCAGTACTTC.

This chain uses TRBV7-9 with TRBJ2-7; 7 bases line up with TRBD1. The V gene end was trimmed by 1 base and the J gene end by 4 bases; junction bases not matched to a gene: 7. The CDR3 is 15 amino acids. The germline gives CDR1 SEHNR, CDR2 FQNEAQ (reference sequence). This CDR3 is CASSLDGTETYEQYF. DNA for the CDR3: TGTGCCAGCAGCTTAGATGGGACAGAGACTTACGAGCAGTACTTC.

The rearrangement joins TRBV5-8 to TRBJ1-2, with D uncertain. Germline loops: CDR1 SGHTS, CDR2 YDEGEE. V lost 4 bases, J lost 1 base, and 11 bases lay in between. This CDR3 has 14 residues. The CDR3 spells CASSVRQLNYGYTF. DNA for the CDR3: TGTGCCAGCAGCGTGAGGCAACTTAACTATGGCTACACCTTC.

The V and J genes are TRBV30 and TRBJ1-5; D is unresolved. Germline V gives CDR1 GTSNPN, CDR2 SVGIG (reference sequence). Trimming shortened V by 2 bases and J by 9 bases, and 17 bases separated the two germline ends. The CDR3 has 14 amino acids. The CDR3 DNA follows: TGTGCCTGGAGTATCACGTCTCCGGCAGGGCCCCAGCATTTT. This encodes CAWSITSPAGPQHF.

This chain links TRBV7-8 with TRBJ2-4; possibly TRBD2 for D (6 bases). Trimming removed 0 bases from V and 5 bases from J, with 14 bases in between. The length of the CDR3 is 16 residues. Germline assignment: CDR1 SGHVS and CDR2 FQNEAQ. The CDR3 loop is CASSLAIGRLENIQYF. CDR3 nucleotides: TGTGCCAGCAGCTTAGCAATCGGGAGACTAGAAAACATTCAGTACTTC.

The J gene is TRBJ2-1, the V gene TRBV5-5; no reliable D call. V dropped 2 bases and J dropped 8 bases, with 8 bases sitting between them. Per the germline V gene, CDR1 is SGHKS and CDR2 is YYEKEE (reference sequence). The CDR3 has 12 amino acids. CDR3 sequence: CASSLAIYEQFF. Here the CDR3 DNA reads TGTGCCAGCAGCTTAGCGATCTATGAGCAGTTCTTC.

This clone has more than one count but fewer than ten. This sequence joins TRBV5-6 and TRBJ2-7; 10 bases map to TRBD1. The CDR3 totals 14 residues. The ends lost 4 bases at V and 3 bases at J; junction bases unmatched: 4. Germline V gene data show CDR1 as SGHDT and CDR2 as YYEEEE. CDR3 amino acids: CASSGTGARYEQYF. The DNA of the CDR3 is TGTGCCAGCAGCGGGACAGGGGCACGCTACGAGCAGTACTTC. The full variable domain, completed using reference TRBV5-6 and TRBJ2-7, is DAGVTQSPTHLIKTRGQQVTLRCSPKSGHDTVSWYQQALGQGPQFIFQYYEEEERQRGNFPDRFSGHQFPNYSSELNVNALLLGDSALYLCASSGTGARYEQYFGPGTRLTVT.

The genes are TRBV13 and TRBJ2-7; 7 bases are a match to TRBD1. The CDR3 spans 15 residues. The germline V gene has CDR1 PRHDT and CDR2 FYEKMQ (reference sequence). Trimming at V came to 4 bases and at J to 4 bases, leaving 10 bases not matched to a gene. The CDR3 region is CASSSQGFGVYEQYF. The CDR3 region has the DNA TGTGCCAGCAGCTCACAGGGGTTCGGCGTTTACGAGCAGTACTTC. Based on the CDR3 plus reference TRBV13 and TRBJ2-7, the full variable domain is AAGVIQSPRHLIKEKRETATLKCYPIPRHDTVYWYQQGPGQDPQFLISFYEKMQSDKGSIPDRFSAQQFSDYHSELNMSSLELGDSALYFCASSSQGFGVYEQYFGPGTRLTVT.

The genes are TRBV5-4 and TRBJ2-7, with 7 bases aligning to TRBD2. CDR3 length: 14 amino acids. The trim removed 2 bases at V and 2 bases at J, leaving 4 bases unmatched. CDR1 is SGHNT and CDR2 is YYREEE in the germline V gene (reference sequence). The CDR3 here is CASSFAGAAYEQYF. The CDR3 nucleotides are TGTGCCAGCAGCTTTGCGGGAGCGGCCTACGAGCAGTACTTC. The entire variable domain, with the rest obtained from reference TRBV5-4 and TRBJ2-7, is as follows: ETGVTQSPTHLIKTRGQQVTLRCSSQSGHNTVSWYQQALGQGPQFIFQYYREEENGRGNFPPRFSGLQFPNYSSELNVNALELDDSALYLCASSFAGAAYEQYFGPGTRLTVT.

The V gene is TRBV6-5, the J gene TRBJ2-5, with a possible D match to TRBD2 (5 bases). The DNA end is a closer match to TRBJ2-7, so the J assignment may be wrong. Germline assignment: CDR1 MNHEY and CDR2 SVGAGI. The CDR3 has 14 amino acids. CDR3 in amino acids: CASGEFMASYEQYF. CDR3 nucleotide sequence: TGTGCCAGCGGGGAGTTTATGGCATCCTACGAGCAGTACTTC.

V usage is TRBV6-5 and J usage is TRBJ1-2, with 7 nucleotides matching TRBD1. Germline V gene sequence: CDR1 MNHEY, CDR2 SVGAGI. This CDR3 contains 13 residues. The V segment lost 5 bases and the J segment 10 bases; nucleotides outside the gene matches: 10. DNA of the CDR3: TGTGCCAGCAGTCGAATGATGGGACAGCCCTACACCTTC. Encoded protein: CASSRMMGQPYTF.

This clone was observed a handful of times. CDR3 nucleotides: TGTGCCAGCATGACTCCAAAAAGGGGAAAACTGTTTTTT. Protein: CASMTPKRGKLFF. V and J are TRBV2 and TRBJ1-4; a weak D match, TRBD1 (5 bases). The CDR3 is 13 residues long. Between the trimmed V and J ends, which lost 7 bases and 10 bases, there was a span of 16 bases. Germline loops: CDR1 SNHLY, CDR2 FYNNEI.

This chain joins TRBV4-1 and TRBJ1-6; no definite D call. CDR1 is MGHRA and CDR2 is YSYEKL in the germline V gene. V shed 1 base and J shed 9 bases, with 10 bases lying between them. The CDR3 consists of 14 residues. CDR3 region: CASSQGGQSSPLHF. CDR3 in DNA: TGCGCCAGCAGCCAAGGCGGTCAATCTTCACCCCTCCACTTT.

The gene calls are TRBV7-9 and TRBJ1-2, with D maybe TRBD1 (6 bases). Germline CDR1 and CDR2: SEHNR and FQNEAQ (reference sequence). The CDR3 sequence is 14 residues long. V lost 5 bases to trimming and J lost 3 bases, with 13 bases between them. The CDR3 sequence is CASSATGSDYGYTF. The CDR3 bases are TGTGCCAGCAGCGCCACAGGGTCGGACTATGGCTACACCTTC.